Below are 30 T cell receptor beta chains sequenced from a single sample in a study of neoadjuvant anti-PD-1 for oral cavity cancer. The method was immunoSEQ multiplex PCR; TCRdb's version includes in-frame clones alone and lacks a portion of them. Among about 10,000 clones listed, roughly 61% were seen once. Time point defined: after neoadjuvant nivolumab, at surgical resection. The source material was tumor tissue, sampled after nivolumab (anti-PD-1) treatment. The receptor set was obtained from a person aged 40 to 85 with oral cavity squamous cell carcinoma.

This clone was seen once. V gene TRBV28 combines with J gene TRBJ2-1, with D possibly being TRBD1 (5 bases). This CDR3 region has 13 residues. V dropped 6 bases and J dropped 12 bases, with 18 bases sitting between them. From germline, CDR1 is MDHEN and CDR2 SYDVKM. CDR3 amino acids: CASRPSGQSPQFF. CDR3 nucleotide sequence: TGTGCCAGCAGACCCTCCGGACAAAGCCCGCAGTTCTTC.

The rearrangement uses TRBV7-2 and TRBJ2-5; the match to TRBD1 covers 7 bases. Germline V lookup: CDR1 SGHTA, CDR2 FQGNSA. CDR3 size: 13 residues. V was pared by 3 bases and J by 14 bases, with 12 bases of the junction left unmatched. For the CDR3, the DNA is TGTGCCAGCAGCTTTCCCCCGGGACAGTATATTTACTTC. This gives the protein CASSFPPGQYIYF.

The chain couples TRBV5-1 to TRBJ1-3, with TRBD1 matching 7 bases. CDR1 is SGHRS and CDR2 is YFSETQ in the germline V gene. This CDR3 region has 18 residues. J was trimmed by 4 bases and V by 0 bases; bases with no gene match: 13. CDR3 sequence: CASSLGLRGPGGGNTIYF. CDR3 bases: TGCGCCAGCAGCTTGGGATTAAGGGGGCCAGGCGGAGGAAACACCATATATTTT.

The chain combines TRBV7-2 with TRBJ1-2; D gene ambiguous. Germline CDR1 reads SGHTA; CDR2 reads FQGNSA. This CDR3 is built from 12 residues. Trimming shortened V by 5 bases and J by 8 bases, and 12 bases separated the two germline ends. CDR3 sequence reads: CASSPRQYGYTF. In nucleotides, the CDR3 is TGTGCCAGCAGCCCGAGGCAGTACGGCTACACCTTC.

In this sample, this clone turned up a few times. The chain couples TRBV6-5 to TRBJ1-4; maybe TRBD1 (6 bases). The CDR3 runs to 14 residues. The ends were cut back, 8 bases at V and 2 bases at J, with 12 bases in the middle. From germline, CDR1 is MNHEY and CDR2 SVGAGI. The CDR3 nucleotides are TGTGCCAGCCGCTTGGGGGCGACTAATGAAAAACTGTTTTTT. Translating gives CASRLGATNEKLFF.

The chain joins TRBV15 to TRBJ1-1; the D is unclear. V was cut by 2 bases and J by 1 base, with 11 bases left in between. The CDR3 runs to 15 residues. Germline V gene sequence: CDR1 LNHNV, CDR2 YYDKDF (reference sequence). The CDR3 coding sequence is TGTGCCACCAGCAGAAGTCAGGAACAGAACACTGAAGCTTTCTTT. It yields the protein CATSRSQEQNTEAFF.

This clone was found a few times. V and J are TRBV14 and TRBJ2-5; D possibly uses TRBD1 or TRBD2 (6 bases each). CDR3 length equals 18 residues. The germline V gene encodes CDR1 SGHDN and CDR2 FVKESK. Trimming pared 1 base from V and 5 bases from J, leaving 23 bases between. For the CDR3, the DNA is TGTGCCAGCAGCCAAGCCCACCCTGTGGTTGGGGGGCGGGAGACCCAGTACTTC. It specifies CASSQAHPVVGGRETQYF.

V and J are TRBV10-3 and TRBJ1-1, with unresolved D. Trimming took off 2 bases at V and 8 bases at J, with 12 bases between the two ends. Germline loops: CDR1 ENHRY, CDR2 SYGVKD. The CDR3 covers 13 residues. In DNA, the CDR3 is TGTGCCATCAGTGAGAGCCGAGTAAACGAAGCTTTCTTT. As protein: CAISESRVNEAFF.

The chain links TRBV7-8 to TRBJ2-2, with a weak D call TRBD1 (6 bases). The germline V and J ends were trimmed by 4 bases and 5 bases, with 8 bases remaining between them. The CDR3 is made up of 13 amino acids. The germline gives CDR1 SGHVS, CDR2 FQNEAQ. The CDR3: CASSSQGTGELFF. CDR3 DNA: TGTGCCAGCAGCTCACAGGGTACCGGGGAGCTGTTTTTT.

This clone is medium-sized by share. This chain uses TRBV10-2 with TRBJ1-1, with 8 bases fitting TRBD1. The CDR3 consists of 12 residues. CDR1 is WSHSY and CDR2 is SAAADI in the germline V gene. Trimming removed 4 bases from V and 6 bases from J; junction bases left unmatched: 1. The CDR3 region is CASSGGQAEAFF. As DNA, the CDR3 is TGCGCCAGCAGTGGGGGACAGGCTGAAGCTTTCTTT.

The rearrangement links TRBV9 to TRBJ2-3; tentative D call: TRBD2 (5 bases). Germline V lookup: CDR1 SGDLS, CDR2 YYNGEE. The V end was cut by 1 base, the J end by 6 bases, with 15 bases between. This CDR3 region has 15 residues. The CDR3 sequence is CASSVSVGEQDTQYF. DNA of the CDR3: TGTGCCAGCAGCGTATCGGTGGGAGAGCAGGATACGCAGTATTTT.

The gene calls are TRBV5-1 and TRBJ2-3; D unclear. V was clipped by 3 bases and J by 0 bases, with 8 bases between them. This CDR3 comprises 14 residues. In germline, CDR1 is SGHRS, CDR2 YFSETQ. The CDR3 reads CASSSQTSTDTQYF. Here the CDR3 DNA reads TGCGCCAGCAGCTCCCAGACCAGCACAGATACGCAGTATTTT. Filled out from reference TRBV5-1 and TRBJ2-3, the complete variable domain reads KAGVTQTPRYLIKTRGQQVTLSCSPISGHRSVSWYQQTPGQGLQFLFEYFSETQRNKGNFPGRFSGRQFSNSRSEMNVSTLELGDSALYLCASSSQTSTDTQYFGPGTRLTVL.

The J gene is TRBJ1-2, the V gene TRBV5-5; D unresolved. The germline V gene has CDR1 SGHKS and CDR2 YYEKEE (reference sequence). V was trimmed by 4 bases and J by 8 bases, leaving 12 bases between them. CDR3 length equals 12 residues. The CDR3 sequence is CASSLTARGYTF. The CDR3 DNA is TGTGCCAGCAGCCTTACAGCGAGAGGCTACACCTTC.

This chain joins TRBV7-3 and TRBJ2-1; 7 bases are a match to TRBD2. CDR1 SGHTA and CDR2 FQGTGA come from the germline V gene. The junction had 8 bases not matched to a gene; V was cut back by 2 bases and J by 4 bases. The CDR3 totals 16 residues. In DNA, the CDR3 is TGTGCCAGCAGCTTAGTGGCTAGCGGACTTTACAATGAGCAGTTCTTC. Protein sequence: CASSLVASGLYNEQFF. Drawing the rest from reference TRBV7-3 and TRBJ2-1, the complete variable domain is GAGVSQTPSNKVTEKGKYVELRCDPISGHTALYWYRQSLGQGPEFLIYFQGTGAADDSGLPNDRFFAVRPEGSVSTLKIQRTERGDSAVYLCASSLVASGLYNEQFFGPGTRLTVL.

The chain is built from TRBV6-6 and TRBJ1-1; no firm D call. CDR3 length: 14 residues. Trimming pared 0 bases from V and 1 base from J, leaving 6 bases between. Germline V gene lookup returns CDR1 MNHNY and CDR2 SVGAGI (reference sequence). Here the CDR3 reads CASSYSAGNTEAFF. The CDR3, as DNA: TGTGCCAGCAGTTACTCGGCGGGGAACACTGAAGCTTTCTTT.

This clone appeared a few times. V gene TRBV18 combines with J gene TRBJ1-1, with 7 positions matching TRBD1. Germline V gene data show CDR1 as KGHSH and CDR2 as LQKENI. The J segment lost 0 bases and the V segment lost 3 bases, leaving 7 bases of the junction unmatched. There are 16 residues in the CDR3. The CDR3 sequence is CASSPNRGGLNTEAFF. DNA of the CDR3: TGTGCCAGCTCACCGAACAGGGGAGGATTGAACACTGAAGCTTTCTTT.

CDR3 residues: CASSSPLVLQETQYF. CDR3 bases: TGTGCCAGCAGCTCCCCACTAGTCCTCCAAGAGACCCAGTACTTC. J is TRBJ2-5 and V is TRBV6-5; TRBD2 might be the D (5 bases). Germline V gives CDR1 MNHEY, CDR2 SVGAGI. Trimming took off 6 bases at V and 1 base at J, with 15 bases between the two ends. The CDR3 totals 15 residues.

The chain recombines TRBV7-2 with TRBJ1-4; possible D gene TRBD1, 5 bases. V gave up 4 bases and J gave up 9 bases, with 18 bases separating them. The germline gives CDR1 SGHTA, CDR2 FQGNSA. This CDR3 has 15 amino acids. The CDR3 is CASSSPGPGGQKLFF. The CDR3 coding sequence is TGTGCCAGCAGCTCCCCGGGACCCGGCGGGCAAAAACTGTTTTTT.

The gene calls are TRBV7-9 and TRBJ1-4; 8 bases align to TRBD1. Germline trimming cut 5 bases from V and 0 bases from J; bases unmatched to any gene: 8. The CDR3 length is 17 residues. The V gene's germline CDR1 is SEHNR and CDR2 FQNEAQ (reference sequence). The CDR3 protein is CASSGGQGMTTNEKLFF. The CDR3 nucleotides read TGTGCCAGCAGCGGAGGACAGGGAATGACAACTAATGAAAAACTGTTTTTT.

This clone has more than one count but fewer than ten. The gene calls are TRBV5-4 and TRBJ2-7; 10 bases are shared with TRBD2. CDR3 length: 12 residues. Germline-derived CDR1 and CDR2 are SGHNT and YYREEE (reference sequence). Trimming removed 3 bases from V and 9 bases from J; junction bases left unmatched: 3. CDR3 DNA: TGTGCCAGCAGCTCTCTAGCGGGGGTGCAGTACTTC. Encoded protein: CASSSLAGVQYF.

Details on this clone: At one end the junction does not follow the germline gene, possibly because of a read error. The chain couples TRBV7-3 to TRBJ2-1; 10 bases line up with TRBD1. Germline V lookup: CDR1 SGHTA, CDR2 FQGTGA. The CDR3 has 13 amino acids. The CDR3 region has the DNA TGTGCCAGCAGCTTAGACGGGACAGGGGATTGTATCTTC. Amino acids: CASSLDGTGDCIF.

V usage is TRBV11-3 and J usage is TRBJ1-4; D remains unclear. The CDR3 is 14 amino acids. V dropped 3 bases and J dropped 3 bases, with 8 bases sitting between them. From germline, CDR1 is SGHNT and CDR2 YENEEA. The CDR3 nucleotides read TGTGCCAGCAGCTTCGACGCCTCTAATGAAAAACTGTTTTTT. Translating it yields CASSFDASNEKLFF.

This clone was seen more than once but under ten times. The CDR3 sequence is CASSLGGQGNSPLHF. The CDR3 DNA follows: TGCGCCAGCAGCTTGGGGGGACAGGGTAATTCACCCCTCCACTTT. V gene TRBV5-1 combines with J gene TRBJ1-6, with TRBD1 matching 9 bases. Germline V gene lookup returns CDR1 SGHRS and CDR2 YFSETQ. This CDR3 region has 15 residues. After removal of 0 bases from V and 6 bases from J, the junction contained 1 base not matched to a gene.

The chain uses TRBV7-9 and TRBJ2-7; 7 positions agree with TRBD1. Germline lookup yields CDR1 SEHNR and CDR2 FQNEAQ (reference sequence). The V segment lost 5 bases and the J segment 1 base; nucleotides outside the gene matches: 5. CDR3 length: 14 residues. The CDR3 DNA follows: TGTGCCAGCAGCCGACAGGGTGTTTCCTACGAGCAGTACTTC. It specifies CASSRQGVSYEQYF.

This chain links TRBV7-2 with TRBJ2-3; TRBD1 is a possible D gene (6 bases). This CDR3 region has 15 residues. In germline, CDR1 is SGHTA, CDR2 FQGNSA. Trimming pared 5 bases from V and 1 base from J, leaving 13 bases between. This CDR3 is CASSVGAGGTDTQYF. The CDR3 coding sequence is TGTGCCAGCAGCGTAGGGGCAGGGGGCACAGATACGCAGTATTTT.

The chain carries TRBV29-1 and TRBJ2-1; D possibly corresponds to TRBD2 (5 bases). There are 14 residues in the CDR3. Germline V gene sequence: CDR1 SQVTM, CDR2 ANQGSEA. CDR3 region: CSLPGNGSYNEQFF. DNA of the CDR3: TGCAGTTTACCGGGGAACGGGTCCTACAATGAGCAGTTCTTC.

V and J are TRBV4-2 and TRBJ2-7, with 7 bases identical to TRBD1. The CDR3 loop spans 13 amino acids. Germline assignment: CDR1 LGHNA and CDR2 YNFKEQ. V lost 4 bases to trimming and J lost 2 bases; unmatched junction nucleotides: 2. CDR3 region: CASSRGQPYEQYF. The CDR3 coding sequence is TGTGCCAGCAGCCGGGGACAGCCCTACGAGCAGTACTTC.

The rearrangement joins TRBV18 to TRBJ1-5; the D is unclear. The CDR3 runs to 13 residues. CDR1 is KGHSH, CDR2 LQKENI, per germline. V was clipped by 6 bases and J by 0 bases, with 6 bases between them. CDR3 sequence (DNA): TGTGCCAGCTCGGACCTTAGCAATCAGCCCCAGCATTTT. Its translation is CASSDLSNQPQHF.

CDR3 DNA: TGCGCCAGCAGCTTGAGGGGGGGTGATCTCCCTGGAAACACCATATATTTT. Translating it yields CASSLRGGDLPGNTIYF. This rearrangement joins TRBV5-1 to TRBJ1-3, with D perhaps matching TRBD1 (6 bases). This CDR3 has 17 residues. V dropped 1 base and J dropped 2 bases, with 16 bases sitting between them. Germline V CDR1 and CDR2: SGHRS, YFSETQ.

The J gene is TRBJ2-1, the V gene TRBV14, with unresolved D. Germline V gene sequence: CDR1 SGHDN, CDR2 FVKESK. This CDR3 comprises 15 residues. V lost 3 bases, J lost 1 base, and 10 bases lay in between. In DNA, the CDR3 is TGTGCCAGCAGCCAGGGTTGGGGATCCTACAATGAGCAGTTCTTC. Translated: CASSQGWGSYNEQFF.